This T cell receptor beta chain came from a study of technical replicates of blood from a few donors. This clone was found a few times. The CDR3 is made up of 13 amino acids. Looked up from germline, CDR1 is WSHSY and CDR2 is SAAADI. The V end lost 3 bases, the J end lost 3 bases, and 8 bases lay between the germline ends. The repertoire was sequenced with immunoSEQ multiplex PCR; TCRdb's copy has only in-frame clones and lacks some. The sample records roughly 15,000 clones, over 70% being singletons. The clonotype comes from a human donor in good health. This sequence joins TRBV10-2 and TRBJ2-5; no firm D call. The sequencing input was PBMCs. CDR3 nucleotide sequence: TGCGCCAGCAGTGAATTACAGAAAGAGACCCAGTACTTC. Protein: CASSELQKETQYF.